The rows below give T cell receptor beta chains drawn from one sample of a study of cytomegalovirus exposure and HLA in healthy donors. The protocol was immunoSEQ multiplex PCR, while the TCRdb copy is restricted to in-frame clones and leaves out a portion. The sample's table shows about 120,000 clones. Sequenced sample: PBMCs. These receptors were taken from a man aged 35 to 55 in good health and CMV-seropositive. The CDR3 runs from the conserved cysteine through the conserved F or W. The D gene is left open where the match is weak.

v_gene: TRBV7-2; d_gene: TRBD2; j_gene: TRBJ2-4; CDR3nt: TGTGCCAGCAGTAAAACAGCGGGAGGAGACATTCAGTACTTC; CDR3aa: CASSKTAGGDIQYF
v_gene: TRBV6-1; d_gene: TRBD2; j_gene: TRBJ2-1; CDR3nt: TGTGCCAGCAATTTTTTAGCGGGAGTCAATGAGCAGTTCTTC; CDR3aa: CASNFLAGVNEQFF
v_gene: TRBV5-1; d_gene: -; j_gene: TRBJ2-3; CDR3nt: TGCGCCAGCAGCATGTCGAGCCGCACAGATACGCAGTATTTT; CDR3aa: CASSMSSRTDTQYF
v_gene: TRBV10-3; d_gene: TRBD2; j_gene: TRBJ2-1; CDR3nt: TGTGCCATCAGTGGTCGTGGGGGACTAGCGGATAATGAGCAGTTCTTC; CDR3aa: CAISGRGGLADNEQFF
v_gene: TRBV7-9; d_gene: TRBD1; j_gene: TRBJ1-1; CDR3nt: TGTGCCAGCAGCTTGGGACAGGCAGTTGAAGCTTTCTTT; CDR3aa: CASSLGQAVEAFF
v_gene: TRBV27; d_gene: -; j_gene: TRBJ2-1; CDR3nt: TGTGCCAGCAGTGGTCAATTACTAGGCAATGAGCAGTTCTTC; CDR3aa: CASSGQLLGNEQFF
v_gene: TRBV5-1; d_gene: TRBD1; j_gene: TRBJ1-1; CDR3nt: TGCGCCAGCAGCCCCGGGACAGGGACTGAAGCTTTCTTT; CDR3aa: CASSPGTGTEAFF
v_gene: TRBV7-8; d_gene: TRBD2; j_gene: TRBJ2-1; CDR3nt: TGTGCCAGCGCTAGGTATTTTGGCGGGAGCTCCTACAATGAGCAGTTCTTC; CDR3aa: CASARYFGGSSYNEQFF
v_gene: TRBV5-6; d_gene: TRBD2; j_gene: TRBJ2-5; CDR3nt: TGTGCCAGCAGCTTTCGGGGGGTAAGGGAGACCCAGTACTTC; CDR3aa: CASSFRGVRETQYF
v_gene: TRBV5-6; d_gene: -; j_gene: TRBJ1-5; CDR3nt: TGTGCCAGCAGCTTGTGGGGGCCCTCCAAGCCCCAGCATTTT; CDR3aa: CASSLWGPSKPQHF
v_gene: TRBV9; d_gene: -; j_gene: TRBJ1-2; CDR3nt: TGTGCCAGCAGCGTTAGCGGGGATCAGTATGGCTACACCTTC; CDR3aa: CASSVSGDQYGYTF
v_gene: TRBV4-1; d_gene: -; j_gene: TRBJ2-7; CDR3nt: TGCGCCAGCAGCCAAGTACAAGGGAGCCCCGAGCAGTACTTC; CDR3aa: CASSQVQGSPEQYF
v_gene: TRBV6-5; d_gene: TRBD2; j_gene: TRBJ2-1; CDR3nt: TGTGCCAGCAGTTCGCCGGGGGGTTGGGGCAATGAGCAGTTCTTC; CDR3aa: CASSSPGGWGNEQFF
v_gene: TRBV6-1; d_gene: -; j_gene: TRBJ1-5; CDR3nt: TGTGCCAGCAGTGTAGGGGGTTCGCGTCAGCCCCAGCATTTT; CDR3aa: CASSVGGSRQPQHF
v_gene: TRBV7-7; d_gene: TRBD2; j_gene: TRBJ2-7; CDR3nt: TGTGCTAGCAGCTTCACTAGCGGGAGTTCGCCTGACCCCTACGAGCAGTACTTC; CDR3aa: CASSFTSGSSPDPYEQYF
v_gene: TRBV5-1; d_gene: TRBD2; j_gene: TRBJ2-7; CDR3nt: TGCGCCAGCAGCTTCGGGACTAGCTCGATCGGCGGCGAGCAGTACTTC; CDR3aa: CASSFGTSSIGGEQYF
v_gene: TRBV19; d_gene: TRBD2; j_gene: TRBJ2-3; CDR3nt: TGTGCCAGTAGTATAGATCTATATACGACTAGCGGGAACACAGATACGCAGTATTTT; CDR3aa: CASSIDLYTTSGNTDTQYF
v_gene: TRBV28; d_gene: TRBD1; j_gene: TRBJ1-1; CDR3nt: TGTGCCAGCGGTGTGACAGGGCGAAGCACTGAAGCTTTCTTT; CDR3aa: CASGVTGRSTEAFF
v_gene: TRBV5-6; d_gene: -; j_gene: TRBJ1-1; CDR3nt: TGTGCCAGCAGCCCAAAGGACTACTCCCCGGGTGAAGCTTTCTTT; CDR3aa: CASSPKDYSPGEAFF
v_gene: TRBV6-1; d_gene: -; j_gene: TRBJ1-1; CDR3nt: TGTGCCAGCAGTGAACTTGGGGGGACTCTTGAAGCTTTCTTT; CDR3aa: CASSELGGTLEAFF
v_gene: TRBV18; d_gene: -; j_gene: TRBJ1-2; CDR3nt: TGTGCCAGCTCACCCGTAAATACAGGGAACTTGTACTATGGCTACACCTTC; CDR3aa: CASSPVNTGNLYYGYTF
v_gene: TRBV10-2; d_gene: -; j_gene: TRBJ2-7; CDR3nt: TGCGCCAGCAGTGAGGCGGGAACTACGGATCGGCAGTACTTC; CDR3aa: CASSEAGTTDRQYF
v_gene: TRBV6-1; d_gene: TRBD1; j_gene: TRBJ1-4; CDR3nt: TGTGCCAGCAGTGAATGGACAGGAACTAATGAAAAACTGTTTTTT; CDR3aa: CASSEWTGTNEKLFF
v_gene: TRBV27; d_gene: -; j_gene: TRBJ2-2; CDR3nt: TGTGCCAGCAGTTCAATAAGTCGGTCGGCGAACACCGGGGAGCTGTTTTTT; CDR3aa: CASSSISRSANTGELFF